Listed here is a single T cell receptor beta chain. Its matching antigen is unknown. The CDR3 runs to 15 residues. V shed 4 bases and J shed 0 bases, with 12 bases lying between them. Germline V gives CDR1 MGHRA, CDR2 YSYEKL. cDNA serving as the sequencing template came from extracted, reverse transcribed RNA. Repertoires were generated with immunoSEQ multiplex PCR, while TCRdb's copy carries only in-frame clones and drops some. Of 120,000 to 150,000 clones listed, around 86% were seen once; the top ten hold about 13%. As to treatment: oral pan-JAK inhibitor, 5-10 mg twice daily. Both CD4+ and CD8+ T cells were separated by sorting PBMCs. The data were taken from a study of CD8+ T cells in alopecia areata. Study outcomes and limitations: Both scalp clonality and the expanded CD8+ clones among the top 100 showed a significant decrease with tofacitinib. On tofacitinib, scalp and blood still held many of the expanded lesional clones.

This chain connects TRBV4-1 to TRBJ1-1, with no clear D. The sequencing here drew on CD8+ T cells sorted from blood, taken at week 4, from a patient treated with tofacitinib. The sequence derives from a human donor with alopecia areata. In DNA form, the CDR3 reads TGCGCCAGCAGCCGGAGTGGGTACATGAACACTGAAGCTTTCTTT. This sequence encodes CASSRSGYMNTEAFF.